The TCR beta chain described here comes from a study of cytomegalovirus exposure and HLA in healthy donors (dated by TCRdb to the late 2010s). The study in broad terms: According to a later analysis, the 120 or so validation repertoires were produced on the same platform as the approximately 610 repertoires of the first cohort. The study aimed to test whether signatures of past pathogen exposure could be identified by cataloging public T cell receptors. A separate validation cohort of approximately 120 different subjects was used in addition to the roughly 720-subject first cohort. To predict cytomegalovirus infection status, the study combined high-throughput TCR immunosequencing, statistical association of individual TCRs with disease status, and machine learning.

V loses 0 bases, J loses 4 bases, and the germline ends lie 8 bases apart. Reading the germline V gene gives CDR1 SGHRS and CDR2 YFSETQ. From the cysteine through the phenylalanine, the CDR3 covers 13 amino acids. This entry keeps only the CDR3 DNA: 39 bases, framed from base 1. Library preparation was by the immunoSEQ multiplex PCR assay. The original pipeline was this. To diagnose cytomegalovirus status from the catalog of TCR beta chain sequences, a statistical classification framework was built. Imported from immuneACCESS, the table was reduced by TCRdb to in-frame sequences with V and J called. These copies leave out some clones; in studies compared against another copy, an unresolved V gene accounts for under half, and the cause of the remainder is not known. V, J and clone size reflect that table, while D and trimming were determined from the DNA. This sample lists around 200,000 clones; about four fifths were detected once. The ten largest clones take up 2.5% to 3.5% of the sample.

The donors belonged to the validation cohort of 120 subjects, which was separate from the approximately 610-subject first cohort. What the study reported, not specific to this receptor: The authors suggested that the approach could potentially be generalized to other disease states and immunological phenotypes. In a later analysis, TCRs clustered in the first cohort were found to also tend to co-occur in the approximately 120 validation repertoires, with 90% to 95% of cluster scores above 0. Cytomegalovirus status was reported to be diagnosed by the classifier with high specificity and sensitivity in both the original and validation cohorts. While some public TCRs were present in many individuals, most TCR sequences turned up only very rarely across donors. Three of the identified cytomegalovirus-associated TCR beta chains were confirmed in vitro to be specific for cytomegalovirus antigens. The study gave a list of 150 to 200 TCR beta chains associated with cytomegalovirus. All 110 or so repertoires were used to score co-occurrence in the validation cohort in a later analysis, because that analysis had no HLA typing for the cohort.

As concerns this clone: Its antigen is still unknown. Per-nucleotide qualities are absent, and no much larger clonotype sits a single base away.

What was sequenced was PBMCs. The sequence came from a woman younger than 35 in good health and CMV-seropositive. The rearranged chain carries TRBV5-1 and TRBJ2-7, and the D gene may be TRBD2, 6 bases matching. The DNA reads TGCGCCAGCAGCTTGGTGGCGGGATACGAGCAGTACTTC. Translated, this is CASSLVAGYEQYF.